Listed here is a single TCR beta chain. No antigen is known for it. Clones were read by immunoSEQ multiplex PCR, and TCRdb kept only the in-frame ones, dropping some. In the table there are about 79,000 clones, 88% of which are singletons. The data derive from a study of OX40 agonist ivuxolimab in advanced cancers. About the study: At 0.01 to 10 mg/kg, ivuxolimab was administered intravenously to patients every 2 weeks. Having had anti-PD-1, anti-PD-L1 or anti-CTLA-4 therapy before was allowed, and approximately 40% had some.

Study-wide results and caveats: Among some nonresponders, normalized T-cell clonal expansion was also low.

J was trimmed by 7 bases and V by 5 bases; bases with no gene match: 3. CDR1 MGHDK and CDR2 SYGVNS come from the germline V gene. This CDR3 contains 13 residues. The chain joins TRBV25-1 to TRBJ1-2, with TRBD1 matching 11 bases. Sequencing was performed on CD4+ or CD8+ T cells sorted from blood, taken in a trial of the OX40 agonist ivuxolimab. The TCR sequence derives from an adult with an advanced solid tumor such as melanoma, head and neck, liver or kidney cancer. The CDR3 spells CASSLGQGAGYTF. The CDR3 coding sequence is TGTGCCAGCAGTTTAGGACAGGGGGCTGGCTACACCTTC.